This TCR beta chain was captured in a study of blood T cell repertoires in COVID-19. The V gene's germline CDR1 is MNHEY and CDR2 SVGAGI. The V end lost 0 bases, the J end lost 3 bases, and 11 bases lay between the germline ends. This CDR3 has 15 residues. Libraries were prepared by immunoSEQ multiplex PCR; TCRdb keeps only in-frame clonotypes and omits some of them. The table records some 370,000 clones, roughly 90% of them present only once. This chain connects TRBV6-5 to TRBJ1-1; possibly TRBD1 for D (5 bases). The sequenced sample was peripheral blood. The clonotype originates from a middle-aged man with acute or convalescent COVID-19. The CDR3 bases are TGTGCCAGCAGTTACTCGAATCAGGGTGACACTGAAGCTTTCTTT. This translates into CASSYSNQGDTEAFF.